These 32 T cell receptor beta chains originate from one sample sequenced in a study of vaccination and CD4 T cells after COVID-19. Antigens for these TCRs are unknown. The treatment was: approximately 10-day PBMC culture with coronavirus spike peptide pools or control peptides (ViraFEST assay). An Oncomine TCR Beta short-read assay was used to sequence the DNA from cultured CD4+ T cells. TCRdb fed the PCR reads into MiXCR, producing one record per CDR3 protein. The sample consists of 20,000 to 25,000 distinct CDR3 sequences, 48% of them appearing once. The sequenced material came from CD4+ T cells from blood, cultured in vitro. These receptors all stem from a human donor who had recovered from COVID-19.

This clonotype was observed a few times. The chain couples TRBV5-5 to TRBJ1-5, with 10 bases matching TRBD1. The CDR3 runs to 17 residues. Germline lookup yields CDR1 SGHKS and CDR2 YYEKEE (reference sequence). The ends lost 0 bases at V and 6 bases at J; junction bases unmatched: 9. CDR3 sequence: CASSLGVGTGVVQPQHF. CDR3 sequence (DNA): TGTGCCAGCAGCTTGGGGGTAGGGACAGGGGTAGTTCAGCCCCAGCATTTT.

CDR3 sequence (DNA): TGCAGCGTTGATCTTAAAGGGTCTTATGGCTACACCTTC. Its translation is CSVDLKGSYGYTF. This chain connects TRBV29-1 to TRBJ1-2; D gene ambiguous. Trimming left V 3 bases short and J 5 bases short, with 13 bases between. Germline V CDR1 and CDR2: SQVTM, ANQGSEA. The CDR3 length is 13 residues.

The table lists this clonotype with a few counts. The chain recombines TRBV19 with TRBJ1-5, with a tentative D call TRBD1 (6 bases). The CDR3 has 14 residues. Deletions cut 6 bases from V and 9 bases from J, with 18 bases between. Germline lookup yields CDR1 LNHDA and CDR2 SQIVND (reference sequence). This CDR3 is CASSPTGAPWPQHF. The CDR3 nucleotides are TGTGCCAGTAGCCCCACGGGGGCCCCTTGGCCCCAGCATTTT. Drawing the rest from reference TRBV19 and TRBJ1-5, the complete variable domain is DGGITQSPKYLFRKEGQNVTLSCEQNLNHDAMYWYRQDPGQGLRLIYYSQIVNDFQKGDIAEGYSVSREKKESFPLTVTSAQKNPTAFYLCASSPTGAPWPQHFGDGTRLSIL.

V gene TRBV5-1 combines with J gene TRBJ2-7; D gene unclear. The CDR3 runs 12 residues. The germline V gene has CDR1 SGHRS and CDR2 YFSETQ. V was clipped by 0 bases and J by 1 base, with 2 bases between them. The DNA of the CDR3 is TGCGCCAGCAGCTTGGAGTCCTACGAGCAGTACTTC. It codes for CASSLESYEQYF.

The CDR3 region has the DNA TGCAGTGCTACAAACCCTAGCATTTTGGCAGATACGCAGTATTTT. Its translation: CSATNPSILADTQYF. The chain joins TRBV20-1 to TRBJ2-3; D possibly corresponds to TRBD2 (5 bases). From germline, CDR1 is DFQATT and CDR2 SNEGSKA (reference sequence). The CDR3 is 15 residues long. The ends were cut back, 4 bases at V and 4 bases at J, with 18 bases in the middle.

CDR3 nucleotides: TGCAGTGCTAACCCACCTATCCAGGGCGGCACTGAAGCTTTCTTT. Translation gives CSANPPIQGGTEAFF. This rearrangement joins TRBV20-1 to TRBJ1-1; possibly TRBD1 for D (5 bases). This CDR3 contains 15 residues. In germline, CDR1 is DFQATT, CDR2 SNEGSKA (reference sequence). With 4 bases removed from V and 4 bases from J, the gap between germline ends came to 19 bases.

The chain is built from TRBV28 and TRBJ1-4; D perhaps matches TRBD1 (6 bases). CDR1 MDHEN and CDR2 SYDVKM come from the germline V gene. This CDR3 contains 15 residues. The V gene lost 9 bases and the J gene lost 4 bases, with 18 bases spanning the gap. CDR3 bases: TGTGCCAGTGGATTTGGACAGCCCCATAATGAAAAACTGTTTTTT. It is translated as CASGFGQPHNEKLFF.

The chain is built from TRBV11-3 and TRBJ2-3; 9 bases align to TRBD2. This CDR3 region has 15 residues. CDR1 is SGHNT and CDR2 is YENEEA in the germline V gene. The V and J ends lost 5 bases and 4 bases, in that order; junction bases with no gene match: 7. CDR3 coding DNA: TGTGCCAGCAGCCTGTCTAGCGGGATTTCAGATACGCAGTATTTT. Its translation is CASSLSSGISDTQYF.

The rearrangement links TRBV5-4 to TRBJ1-1; D is uncertain. The CDR3 runs to 12 residues. CDR1 SGHNT and CDR2 YYREEE come from the germline V gene (reference sequence). Trimming cost V 0 bases and J 7 bases, with 7 bases left between them. CDR3 bases: TGTGCCAGCAGCTTGGGCAGCGTTGAAGCTTTCTTT. It specifies CASSLGSVEAFF. The full variable domain, in which reference TRBV5-4 and TRBJ1-1 provide the parts outside the CDR3, is ETGVTQSPTHLIKTRGQQVTLRCSSQSGHNTVSWYQQALGQGPQFIFQYYREEENGRGNFPPRFSGLQFPNYSSELNVNALELDDSALYLCASSLGSVEAFFGQGTRLTVV.

The rearrangement links TRBV10-3 to TRBJ2-5; D tentatively reads TRBD1 or TRBD2 (5 bases each). The germline V gene has CDR1 ENHRY and CDR2 SYGVKD. The V gene lost 10 bases and the J gene lost 0 bases, with 9 bases spanning the gap. There are 12 residues in the CDR3. CDR3 coding DNA: TGTGCCACTCGGGACGACCAAGAGACCCAGTACTTC. It yields the protein CATRDDQETQYF.

The gene calls are TRBV6-1 and TRBJ1-5; D is unresolved. The CDR3 runs to 17 residues. V lost 5 bases and J 2 bases, leaving 19 bases between the germline ends. Per germline, CDR1 MNHNS and CDR2 SASEGT. As DNA, the CDR3 is TGTGCCAGCAGTCCAAGGTGGGAAATGGTAGGCAATCAGCCCCAGCATTTT. Residues: CASSPRWEMVGNQPQHF.

This clonotype was counted a few times. This sequence joins TRBV20-1 and TRBJ1-1; D might be TRBD1 (5 bases). This CDR3 contains 14 residues. Trimming stripped 0 bases from V and 11 bases from J, with 19 bases between. CDR1 is DFQATT and CDR2 is SNEGSKA in the germline V gene (reference sequence). CDR3 bases: TGCAGTGCTAGAGATACGGGGGACGAGACTCGGGCTTTCTTT. Amino acid sequence: CSARDTGDETRAFF.

This clonotype was observed a few times. The J gene is TRBJ2-1, the V gene TRBV15; 7 bases line up with TRBD2. Germline CDR1 and CDR2: LNHNV and YYDKDF (reference sequence). The CDR3 sequence is 16 residues long. Losses at the gene ends were 1 base for V and 0 bases for J; bases not matched to a gene: 3. The chain's CDR3 is CATSRGRGSSYNEQFF. For the CDR3, the DNA is TGTGCCACCAGCAGAGGGCGGGGGAGCTCCTACAATGAGCAGTTCTTC.

This clonotype was seen only a few times. V and J are TRBV5-1 and TRBJ2-3; 14 bases fit TRBD2. V gave up 2 bases and J gave up 4 bases; unmatched junction bases: 6. The CDR3 runs to 17 residues. Germline V gene sequence: CDR1 SGHRS, CDR2 YFSETQ. CDR3 loop: CASSLGLAGGWPDTQYF. CDR3 DNA sequence: TGCGCCAGCAGCTTAGGACTAGCGGGAGGATGGCCAGATACGCAGTATTTT.

The chain recombines TRBV7-9 with TRBJ1-2; the D gene is possibly TRBD1 (5 bases). Trimming left V 6 bases short and J 2 bases short, with 10 bases between. The CDR3 runs 13 residues. The V gene's germline CDR1 is SEHNR and CDR2 FQNEAQ (reference sequence). CDR3 DNA sequence: TGTGCCAGCAGTCCACAGGAAAACTATGGCTACACCTTC. It specifies CASSPQENYGYTF.

The gene calls are TRBV20-1 and TRBJ1-3, with D hard to call. Germline CDR1 DFQATT, CDR2 SNEGSKA (reference sequence). The CDR3 has 13 amino acids. Between the trimmed V and J ends, which lost 3 bases and 4 bases, there was a span of 10 bases. CDR3 DNA sequence: TGCAGTGCTAGCTCGGTGCCCGGAAACACCATATATTTT. It is translated as CSASSVPGNTIYF.

This chain links TRBV6-2 or TRBV6-3 with TRBJ1-2; the D gene is possibly TRBD1 (6 bases). CDR3 length equals 13 residues. Trimming took off 10 bases at V and 5 bases at J, with 17 bases between the two ends. CDR1 is MNHEY and CDR2 is SVGEGT in the germline V gene. CDR3 DNA sequence: TGTGCCACCAGGGGTGATACCCTGTATGGCTACACCTTC. It yields the protein CATRGDTLYGYTF.

This chain links TRBV5-1 with TRBJ2-3; D is ambiguous. Germline CDR1 is SGHRS and CDR2 is YFSETQ. The CDR3 totals 14 residues. The V and J ends lost 8 bases and 0 bases respectively, with 13 bases between them. The CDR3 sequence: CASQGFSSTDTQYF. In DNA, the CDR3 is TGCGCCAGTCAAGGGTTTTCTAGCACAGATACGCAGTATTTT. The full variable domain, rest sourced from reference TRBV5-1 and TRBJ2-3, is KAGVTQTPRYLIKTRGQQVTLSCSPISGHRSVSWYQQTPGQGLQFLFEYFSETQRNKGNFPGRFSGRQFSNSRSEMNVSTLELGDSALYLCASQGFSSTDTQYFGPGTRLTVL.

The chain is built from TRBV6-2 or TRBV6-3 and TRBJ2-3; 13 nucleotides agree with TRBD2. CDR1 is MNHEY and CDR2 is SVGEGT in the germline V gene. V gave up 0 bases and J gave up 10 bases; unmatched junction bases: 4. This CDR3 is built from 15 residues. The CDR3: CASSYSGTSGVSQYF. The CDR3 DNA reads as TGTGCCAGCAGTTACTCAGGGACTAGCGGGGTATCGCAGTATTTT.

This clonotype was observed a few times. This sequence joins TRBV10-3 and TRBJ2-3; tentative D call: TRBD2 (6 bases). The CDR3 runs 16 residues. V lost 3 bases, J lost 4 bases, and 17 bases lay in between. Germline V gene lookup returns CDR1 ENHRY and CDR2 SYGVKD. The CDR3 nucleotides are TGTGCCATCAGTGATGGAACCCGCGGGGTCCCAGATACGCAGTATTTT. This translates into CAISDGTRGVPDTQYF.

The chain carries TRBV29-1 and TRBJ1-1; perhaps TRBD1 as D (6 bases). Germline V gives CDR1 SQVTM, CDR2 ANQGSEA. This CDR3 has 11 residues. V lost 6 bases, J lost 11 bases, and 16 bases lay in between. The CDR3 loop is CSVSETGAAFF. CDR3 bases: TGCAGCGTGTCAGAGACAGGCGCGGCTTTCTTT.

This clonotype came up a few times. The V gene is TRBV18, the J gene TRBJ1-2, with 8 bases aligning to TRBD1. J was trimmed by 2 bases and V by 3 bases; bases with no gene match: 5. Germline CDR1 reads KGHSH; CDR2 reads LQKENI. CDR3 length: 15 amino acids. DNA of the CDR3: TGTGCCAGCTCACCCTTGGACAGGGTGAACTATGGCTACACCTTC. It codes for CASSPLDRVNYGYTF.

This CDR3 is CASSLEQGVNTGELFF. Written as DNA, the CDR3 is TGTGCCAGCAGCTTGGAACAGGGTGTGAACACCGGGGAGCTGTTTTTT. V usage is TRBV5-4 and J usage is TRBJ2-2; tentative D call: TRBD1 (6 bases). V was cut by 0 bases and J by 1 base, with 10 bases left in between. Germline assignment: CDR1 SGHNT and CDR2 YYREEE (reference sequence). The CDR3 totals 16 residues.

The CDR3 sequence: CASSFPGTFGYTF. CDR3 coding DNA: TGTGCCAGCAGCTTCCCGGGAACATTTGGCTACACCTTC. This rearrangement joins TRBV11-2 to TRBJ1-2; D is unresolved. V lost 3 bases to trimming and J lost 7 bases, with 12 bases between them. The CDR3 runs to 13 residues. Looked up from germline, CDR1 is SGHAT and CDR2 is FQNNGV.

The chain is built from TRBV15 and TRBJ2-5; 7 nucleotides agree with TRBD1. The CDR3 contains 19 residues. Germline trimming cut 0 bases from V and 1 base from J; bases unmatched to any gene: 14. CDR1 and CDR2 from the germline V gene are LNHNV and YYDKDF (reference sequence). CDR3 sequence (DNA): TGTGCCACCAGCAGAGATTTGACAGGGTTAAGCCTTCCCCAAGAGACCCAGTACTTC. Its protein is CATSRDLTGLSLPQETQYF.

This sequence joins TRBV7-2 and TRBJ2-6, with 12 nucleotides matching TRBD2. This CDR3 spans 20 amino acids. V lost 2 bases to trimming and J lost 1 base; unmatched junction nucleotides: 9. Germline CDR1 reads SGHTA; CDR2 reads FQGNSA. As DNA, the CDR3 is TGTGCCAGCAGCTTACGCCGACTAGCGGGAGTCCGATCTGGGGCCAACGTCCTGACTTTC. This translates into CASSLRRLAGVRSGANVLTF.

The CDR3 nucleotides are TGTGCCAGCAGTGAACTACTTCTAGAGACCCAGTACTTC. Translated: CASSELLLETQYF. This sequence joins TRBV6-1 and TRBJ2-5; D is unclear. The CDR3 loop spans 13 amino acids. CDR1 MNHNS and CDR2 SASEGT come from the germline V gene. Trimming shortened V by 2 bases and J by 4 bases, and 8 bases separated the two germline ends.

This clonotype was seen a handful of times. V is TRBV20-1 and J is TRBJ2-7; weak D call: TRBD2 (5 bases). The CDR3 loop spans 13 amino acids. The germline gives CDR1 DFQATT, CDR2 SNEGSKA (reference sequence). V was cut by 0 bases and J by 5 bases, with 11 bases left in between. The CDR3 here is CSARDGSRNEQYF. The CDR3 DNA reads as TGCAGTGCTAGAGATGGGAGTAGGAACGAGCAGTACTTC.

The chain has TRBV7-2 and TRBJ1-2; 7 nucleotides align to TRBD1. J gave up 4 bases and V 6 bases, and 5 bases lay outside the gene matches. From germline, CDR1 is SGHTA and CDR2 FQGNSA. CDR3 length: 13 residues. CDR3 sequence reads: CASSSRDSYGYTF. The CDR3 nucleotides are TGTGCCAGCAGTTCCCGGGACAGCTATGGCTACACCTTC.

The chain links TRBV12-3 or TRBV12-4 to TRBJ2-7; TRBD1 matches 7 bases. V lost 4 bases, J lost 5 bases, and 8 bases stayed unmatched. The CDR3 consists of 14 residues. CDR3: CASSSQDRLNEQYF. In DNA form, the CDR3 reads TGTGCCAGCAGTTCCCAGGACAGGCTCAACGAGCAGTACTTC.

The V and J genes are TRBV30 and TRBJ1-1; D remains ambiguous. Trimming shortened V by 2 bases and J by 5 bases, and 15 bases separated the two germline ends. The CDR3 sequence is 14 residues long. The germline CDR1 and CDR2 sequences are GTSNPN and SVGIG (reference sequence). CDR3 in amino acids: CAWSTSFTLTEAFF. Here the CDR3 DNA reads TGTGCCTGGAGTACCTCTTTCACTCTGACTGAAGCTTTCTTT.

This clonotype was observed a few times. As DNA, the CDR3 is TGTGCCAGCAGCTTAGGGCCAGCCAACTCTGGAAACACCATATATTTT. Protein product: CASSLGPANSGNTIYF. The J gene is TRBJ1-3, the V gene TRBV7-6; no firm D call. Trimming removed 1 base from V and 0 bases from J, with 10 bases in between. This CDR3 region has 16 residues. The germline V gene has CDR1 SGHVS and CDR2 FNYEAQ. Variable domain in full (rest from reference TRBV7-6 and TRBJ1-3): GAGVSQSPRYKVTKRGQDVALRCDPISGHVSLYWYRQALGQGPEFLTYFNYEAQQDKSGLPNDRFSAERPEGSISTLTIQRTEQRDSAMYRCASSLGPANSGNTIYFGEGSWLTVV.